The present entry profiles one T cell receptor beta chain with its context. Antigen unknown. Germline-derived CDR1 and CDR2 are SGHTA and FQGNSA. The V and J ends lost 0 bases and 2 bases respectively, with 8 bases between them. The CDR3 runs 14 residues. The data are from a study of cytomegalovirus exposure and HLA in healthy donors. General study points: Presence/absence analyses rested on an assumption that sequencing depth was roughly uniform across donors.

The study ran its PCR with 60 Vbeta and 13 Jbeta primers. The protocol was immunoSEQ multiplex PCR, while the TCRdb copy is restricted to in-frame clones and leaves out a portion. The sample includes about 110,000 clones, around 70% seen only once; the top ten take 0.65% to 0.85%. The chain couples TRBV7-2 to TRBJ2-7; the D is unclear. The source of this sequence is a boy between 10 and 17 years old in good health and CMV-seronegative. Sequenced: PBMCs. The CDR3 sequence is CASSLAPPPYEQYF. The CDR3 nucleotides read TGTGCCAGCAGCTTAGCCCCTCCCCCCTACGAGCAGTACTTC.